The source of this TCR beta chain is a study of blood T cell repertoires in COVID-19 (TCRdb year 2020). For the wider study: The collaborator samples originated in the United States, Italy and Spain and spanned the acute and convalescent phases of COVID-19. The repertoires were made available in a free public database intended to serve as a resource for research on the immune response to SARS-CoV-2. The dataset comprised deeply sampled blood TCRbeta repertoires from subjects exposed to, actively infected with, or recovered from COVID-19. The material from the prospective study consisted of cDNA or gDNA derived from T cells, B-cell-depleted T cells, or PBMCs. The samples were drawn from the first 160 participants of the ongoing ImmuneRACE study and from 950 to 1,500 subjects provided by 6 global collaborators. A de-identified subject ID, COVID-19 status, age in years and sex were almost always included in the sample metadata. Where HLA class I and class II types were available, the types were taken from metadata supplied by the sample provider, not from assay-based typing.

The CDR3 goes from the cysteine to the phenylalanine over 13 residues. Only the CDR3 DNA stays, 39 bases, in frame from base 1. Taken from the germline V gene (reference sequence), the CDR1 and CDR2 loops are LNHDA and SQIVND. Trimming removed 5 bases from V and 8 bases from J, leaving 15 bases between the germline ends. Comment on this clone: This receptor's antigen is unknown. Base qualities were left out, and no much larger clone turns up one base away.

Another Seattle source contributed samples from volunteer blood donors who had recovered from COVID-19. The collaborating institutions used their own protocols to collect whole blood in K2EDTA tubes. For TCRbeta analysis, collaborators shipped samples as frozen whole blood, isolated PBMCs, or DNA extracted from either of those sample types. The immunoSEQ Assay, a bias-controlled multiplex PCR, was used to amplify TCRbeta CDR3 regions from genomic DNA. As for the original processing: The number of nucleated cells in each sample was estimated from the amplification of reference gene primers within the assay. To quantify the absolute abundance of each unique TCRbeta CDR3 rearrangement, sequence reads were collapsed and filtered. Productive Simpson clonality was computed per sample as the square root of Simpson's diversity index over productive rearrangements. This immuneACCESS table, as held by TCRdb, lists in-frame sequences with V and J called but not all clones. Of the missing ones, under half trace to an unresolved V gene in checked studies; the others have no known cause. V, J and clone size are those of that table, while D and trimming were read from the DNA. This sample gives roughly 200,000 clones in total; roughly four fifths of them show up just once. The top ten clones comprise around an eighth of the sample.

Study-wide conclusions, independent of this receptor: Clinical and demographic metadata were provided uncurated, with the amount varying by source and participant.

This clonotype was obtained from a man aged 45-60 years who had recovered from COVID-19. Recombination connected TRBV19 to TRBJ1-2; no D gene can be assigned with confidence. Material for sequencing was peripheral blood. The CDR3 sequence is CASSWTYQSGYTF. The nucleotides are TGTGCCAGTAGTTGGACTTACCAGAGCGGCTACACCTTC.